This entry features one T cell receptor beta chain sequence. What it binds is not known. The record originates from a study of T cells in pancreatic ductal adenocarcinoma. TCRdb's copy holds only in-frame clones and misses some; the assay was immunoSEQ multiplex PCR. The repertoire has 5,000 or so clones, 65% to 80% of them found once; the top ten carry 8.8%. Study-wide findings and caveats: Tumor-versus-blood clonality comparisons may be biased toward lower tumor diversity.

The V and J ends lost 6 bases and 2 bases, in that order; junction bases with no gene match: 4. Germline CDR1 reads LNHDA; CDR2 reads SQIVND (reference sequence). The CDR3 has 13 residues. Selected pancreatic ductal adenocarcinoma patients had undergone surgery without neoadjuvant therapy. This sequence was found in a human donor with pancreatic ductal adenocarcinoma. The chain links TRBV19 to TRBJ2-7, with 7 bases lining up with TRBD1. The sample comprised pancreatic tumor tissue. The CDR3 spells CASSPGQAYEQYF. DNA of the CDR3: TGTGCCAGTAGCCCCGGACAGGCCTACGAGCAGTACTTC.